A selection of T cell receptor beta chains follows, all from one sample in a study of graft-versus-host responses after intestinal transplantation. The table came from immunoSEQ multiplex PCR; TCRdb's copy has only in-frame clones and leaves some out. The table shows 8,500 to 11,000 clones, with roughly 38% occurring only once. The source material was alloreactive CD8+ T cells from a mixed lymphocyte reaction culture, sampled before intestinal transplant. These receptors were obtained from a human patient who received an intestinal transplant. Both conserved end residues are part of each CDR3. Rows may omit the clone size; those that give it use once, few, many or a size class.

j_call,clone_size,v_call,cdr3_aa
TRBJ1-5,NA,TRBV28,CASSPNLYKLISTGFQPQHF
TRBJ1-4,few,TRBV5-6,CASSLGPGATNEKLFF
TRBJ2-4,NA,TRBV9,CASSVGPKNIQYF
TRBJ2-1,few,TRBV19,CASSTTGYNEQFF
TRBJ1-2,NA,TRBV29-1,CSVESGGSTF
TRBJ1-1,few,TRBV11-2,CASSLEGGWAEAFF
TRBJ1-3,medium-sized,TRBV7-9,CASSPDDPGTLHTIYF
TRBJ2-7,NA,TRBV19,CASSIQRESYEQYF
TRBJ2-2,NA,TRBV6-5,CASSYDTGTGELFF
TRBJ2-7,NA,TRBV5-1,CASSPADRTYEQYF
TRBJ1-1,NA,TRBV27,CASSLGGQGSTEAFF
TRBJ2-7,NA,TRBV29-1,CSVEAPQGGRYEQYF
TRBJ2-1,NA,TRBV15,CATSRAGVSEQFF
TRBJ1-3,NA,TRBV6-6,CASRGGAQDTIYF
TRBJ1-2,few,TRBV7-9,CASSHRDRDFLYGYTF
TRBJ1-2,NA,TRBV7-3,CASSFSGGDYGYTF
TRBJ2-6,NA,TRBV19,CASSPLAGVYGANVLTF
TRBJ2-7,NA,TRBV15,CATSSRLAGVGEQYF
TRBJ2-2,NA,TRBV6-5,CASSEREETGELFF
TRBJ2-7,NA,TRBV5-4,CASSLYVGQTYEQYF
TRBJ1-1,few,TRBV27,CASSEGDPRGWTEAFF
TRBJ1-2,NA,TRBV27,CASKPSQGYYGYTF
TRBJ2-1,NA,TRBV27,CASGLAGIEQFF
TRBJ1-4,few,TRBV6-5,CASSYVSSATNEKLFF
TRBJ1-1,NA,TRBV4-1,CASSQTGESTEAFF
TRBJ2-2,NA,TRBV6-6,CASRWTVHTGELFF
TRBJ2-1,NA,TRBV18,CASSPLWLAAYNEQFF
TRBJ2-5,few,TRBV7-9,CASSNLPRTDGETQYF
TRBJ1-4,once,TRBV21-1,CASSKGDGQEDEKLFF
TRBJ1-6,NA,TRBV30,CAWDRGSTFYNSPLHF
TRBJ1-3,NA,TRBV6-1,CASSEGTGTGNTIYF
TRBJ2-1,medium-sized,TRBV27,CASSPDSSYNEQFF
TRBJ2-5,NA,TRBV9,CASTGGQFGAQYF
TRBJ2-1,NA,TRBV5-4,CASSFRGISYNEQFF
TRBJ2-1,few,TRBV9,CASSVLDKYNEQFF
TRBJ1-5,NA,TRBV27,CASGLFRGNQPQHF
TRBJ1-2,once,TRBV29-1,CSVDQGSGYTF
TRBJ1-1,NA,TRBV6-5,CASSYGGQGTEAFF
TRBJ1-5,NA,TRBV25-1,CASSAGTDVSNQPQHF
TRBJ2-2,NA,TRBV10-1,CASSGDRGVLTGELFF
TRBJ1-1,NA,TRBV2,CASTSGGTNTEAFF
TRBJ2-5,few,TRBV14,CASSQVGTRHSQETQYF
TRBJ2-1,NA,TRBV11-1,CASSLGTSTNEQFF
TRBJ2-7,NA,TRBV6-6,CASSYSGREQYF
TRBJ2-5,NA,TRBV27,CASSPGTSGAVFRGTQYF